This TCR beta chain emerged from a study of shared clonotypes between healthy human individuals. V was clipped by 1 base and J by 6 bases, with 19 bases between them. Germline CDR1 is SGHVS and CDR2 is FQNEAQ. This CDR3 spans 16 amino acids. Splitting of CD4+ cells produced CD45RA+ naive and CD45RA-negative memory subsets. As processed by the authors: Filtering of immunoSEQ junctional sequences could not match full-length read filtering. Clones were read by immunoSEQ multiplex PCR, and TCRdb kept only the in-frame ones, dropping some. That table furnishes V, J and clone size, whereas the DNA furnished D and trimming. Counted here are nearly 750,000 clones, around 70% occurring once; the ten biggest clones make up about 1.7%.

The sequenced sample consisted of memory CD4+ T cells sorted from blood. Subset meaning: CD45RA-negative fraction. This rearrangement joins TRBV7-8 to TRBJ2-7; D ambiguous. This clonotype originated in a woman aged 30 to 39 in good health. In DNA, the CDR3 is TGTGCCAGCAGCTTAGTTGGGCAGGTAGTCGACCGCGAGCAGTACTTC. Translating it yields CASSLVGQVVDREQYF.